This T cell receptor (beta chain) was observed in a study of T-cell memory formation after mild COVID-19. This CDR3 region has 15 residues. V dropped 2 bases and J dropped 0; count of bases not matched to a gene: 4. Per germline, CDR1 DFQATT and CDR2 SNEGSKA (reference sequence). TCRdb independently ran MiXCR on the 5' RACE reads; one entry per CDR3 protein. The table lists around 340,000 distinct CDR3 sequences, about 16% of them singletons. This clonotype has only one observation. Its antigen is unknown. The study, taken as a whole, reports: Later expanders leaned CD4+, whereas clones that contracted between day 15 and 85 were balanced CD4/CD8. Specificity for SARS-CoV-2 was not confirmed among the second-wave clones peaking on day 37.

J is TRBJ2-1 and V is TRBV20-1, with 7 bases aligning to TRBD2. The sequence was obtained from a man between 18 and 35 years old who had mild COVID-19 (a few samples of this study predate the infection). Cell type and time point are not known. The sequencing sample was made of PBMCs or a T cell subset sorted from them (not recorded which). The CDR3 DNA reads TGCAGTGCTAGACTGCGGGGGAGCTCCTACAATGAGCAGTTCTTC. Translated: CSARLRGSSYNEQFF.